These 30 T cell receptor beta chains were sequenced from one sample in a study of blood T cell repertoires in COVID-19. Produced via immunoSEQ multiplex PCR; TCRdb's table is partial and in-frame only. The top ten hold around 2.2% of the sample, which has 250,000 to 350,000 clones, roughly nine tenths seen once. Sequencing was done on a sample of peripheral blood. The receptor source for this set is a woman younger than 45 with COVID-19, enrolled during active disease.

This clone was recorded only once. This same CDR3 is encoded by further DNA sequences in the sample. The chain employs TRBV5-1 and TRBJ2-1, with 8 bases lining up with TRBD2. V shed 4 bases, J shed 8 bases, and the junction held 8 bases outside the gene matches. Per the germline V gene, CDR1 is SGHRS and CDR2 is YFSETQ. The CDR3 consists of 14 residues. This CDR3 is CASSSTSGGDEQFF. The CDR3 region has the DNA TGCGCCAGCAGCAGCACTAGCGGAGGCGATGAGCAGTTCTTC.

The gene calls are TRBV7-9 and TRBJ2-1, with a weak D call TRBD2 (6 bases). The CDR3 contains 16 residues. Germline loops: CDR1 SEHNR, CDR2 FQNEAQ (reference sequence). The ends were cut back, 4 bases at V and 5 bases at J, with 18 bases in the middle. The CDR3 region has the DNA TGTGCCAGCAGCTCTTGGCGCCGGGAGAGTCACAATGAGCAGTTCTTC. This encodes CASSSWRRESHNEQFF.

This clone was seen a single time. V usage is TRBV15 and J usage is TRBJ1-4; D is possibly TRBD1 (6 bases). The V and J ends lost 0 bases and 6 bases respectively, with 17 bases between them. This CDR3 has 17 amino acids. The germline CDR1 and CDR2 sequences are LNHNV and YYDKDF (reference sequence). The CDR3 region is CATSRDPPGGGHEKLFF. The CDR3 DNA reads as TGTGCCACCAGCAGAGATCCACCTGGGGGGGGCCATGAAAAACTGTTTTTT.

The V gene is TRBV6-4, the J gene TRBJ2-7; TRBD2 might be the D (5 bases). Germline V gives CDR1 MRHNA, CDR2 SNTAGT. The CDR3 runs 12 residues. CDR3 in DNA: TGTCGGCTTGGGAGAAGCCCCTACGAGCAGTACTTC. Translated: CRLGRSPYEQYF.

This clone turned up a few times. The gene calls are TRBV5-6 and TRBJ1-2, with 8 bases lining up with TRBD1. Germline V CDR1 and CDR2: SGHDT, YYEEEE. The ends lost 3 bases at V and 12 bases at J; junction bases unmatched: 7. This CDR3 region has 12 residues. This CDR3 reads CASSYWTGRHTF. CDR3 nucleotides: TGTGCCAGCAGCTACTGGACAGGGAGGCACACCTTC.

The sample holds one count of this clone. The chain links TRBV2 to TRBJ2-7; D might be TRBD2 (5 bases). Germline CDR1 is SNHLY and CDR2 is FYNNEI. V shed 1 base and J shed 2 bases, with 18 bases lying between them. This CDR3 has 17 amino acids. As DNA, the CDR3 is TGTGCCAGCAGTGAAGGTTCGGCGAGGGTGGGCCCCTACGAGCAGTACTTC. This gives the protein CASSEGSARVGPYEQYF.

This clone came up once. This sequence joins TRBV28 and TRBJ1-6; D perhaps matches TRBD1 (5 bases). From germline, CDR1 is MDHEN and CDR2 SYDVKM. The length of the CDR3 is 15 residues. V shed 6 bases and J shed 7 bases, with 16 bases lying between them. CDR3 loop: CASSRGGVGNSPLHF. CDR3 coding DNA: TGTGCCAGCAGCCGCGGGGGGGTTGGGAATTCACCCCTCCACTTT.

This clone was counted once. The chain carries TRBV9 and TRBJ1-1; weak D call: TRBD1 (6 bases). CDR3 length equals 14 residues. Germline assignment: CDR1 SGDLS and CDR2 YYNGEE. V gave up 1 base and J gave up 1 base, with 8 bases separating them. The CDR3: CASSVIQGNTEAFF. Here the CDR3 DNA reads TGTGCCAGCAGCGTAATACAGGGGAACACTGAAGCTTTCTTT.

The chain links TRBV28 to TRBJ2-7; D remains unclear. The ends were cut back, 5 bases at V and 2 bases at J, with 10 bases in the middle. This CDR3 has 13 amino acids. Germline lookup yields CDR1 MDHEN and CDR2 SYDVKM. The DNA for the CDR3 is TGTGCCAGCAGTGTACGGGTCGCCTACGAGCAGTACTTC. Protein sequence: CASSVRVAYEQYF.

This chain uses TRBV7-6 with TRBJ2-3; possible D gene TRBD2, 6 bases. This CDR3 spans 16 amino acids. CDR1 and CDR2 from the germline V gene are SGHVS and FNYEAQ. The germline V and J ends were trimmed by 7 bases and 0 bases, with 17 bases remaining between them. The chain's CDR3 is CASTAGIHSSTDTQYF. The CDR3, as DNA: TGTGCCAGCACAGCGGGCATTCATTCTAGCACAGATACGCAGTATTTT.

The chain is built from TRBV7-9 and TRBJ2-2; 7 nucleotides line up with TRBD2. The CDR3 sequence is 16 residues long. V shed 4 bases and J 4 bases; nucleotides not matched to a gene: 9. Per the germline V gene, CDR1 is SEHNR and CDR2 is FQNEAQ (reference sequence). As DNA, the CDR3 is TGTGCCAGCAGCTCCGGAGCGGGGTTGGGCACCGGGGAGCTGTTTTTT. Residues: CASSSGAGLGTGELFF. Supplemented by reference TRBV7-9 and TRBJ2-2, the full variable domain reads DTGVSQNPRHKITKRGQNVTFRCDPISEHNRLYWYRQTLGQGPEFLTYFQNEAQLEKSRLLSDRFSAERPKGSFSTLEIQRTEQGDSAMYLCASSSGAGLGTGELFFGEGSRLTVL.

The chain employs TRBV11-2 and TRBJ1-4, with no clear D. The CDR3 loop spans 15 amino acids. Between the trimmed V and J ends, which lost 3 bases and 6 bases, there was a span of 14 bases. Looked up from germline, CDR1 is SGHAT and CDR2 is FQNNGV. The chain's CDR3 is CASSFGNLPDEKLFF. Here the CDR3 DNA reads TGTGCCAGCAGCTTCGGGAATTTGCCCGATGAAAAACTGTTTTTT.

This chain links TRBV5-1 with TRBJ1-5; 7 bases are shared with TRBD1. The CDR3 runs 15 residues. After removal of 4 bases from V and 9 bases from J, the junction contained 13 bases not matched to a gene. Germline CDR1 reads SGHRS; CDR2 reads YFSETQ. CDR3 nucleotide sequence: TGCGCCAGCAGCCCTACGGGACAGCTTCAAGGGCCCCAGCATTTT. Residues: CASSPTGQLQGPQHF. The full variable domain, rest sourced from reference TRBV5-1 and TRBJ1-5, is KAGVTQTPRYLIKTRGQQVTLSCSPISGHRSVSWYQQTPGQGLQFLFEYFSETQRNKGNFPGRFSGRQFSNSRSEMNVSTLELGDSALYLCASSPTGQLQGPQHFGDGTRLSIL.

The chain recombines TRBV18 with TRBJ2-5; no firm D call. The CDR3 runs 12 residues. Germline V lookup: CDR1 KGHSH, CDR2 LQKENI. The V gene lost 2 bases and the J gene lost 4 bases, with 5 bases spanning the gap. This CDR3 is CASSPAVETQYF. CDR3 DNA: TGTGCCAGCTCACCAGCGGTAGAGACCCAGTACTTC.

The CDR3 loop reads CASSETSLSTDTQYF. In DNA, the CDR3 is TGTGCCAGCAGCGAAACTAGCCTTAGCACAGATACGCAGTATTTT. The chain employs TRBV7-9 and TRBJ2-3; D might be TRBD2 (6 bases). The CDR3 is 15 residues long. Germline V gene lookup returns CDR1 SEHNR and CDR2 FQNEAQ (reference sequence). The V end was cut by 5 bases, the J end by 0 bases, with 12 bases between.

This chain joins TRBV30 and TRBJ1-5, with D uncertain. V lost 2 bases and J lost 2, with 10 bases in between. Germline V CDR1 and CDR2: GTSNPN, SVGIG (reference sequence). CDR3 length: 14 residues. The CDR3 protein is CAWSSPGGNQPQHF. The CDR3 DNA follows: TGTGCCTGGAGTTCCCCAGGCGGCAATCAGCCCCAGCATTTT.

The chain links TRBV28 to TRBJ1-5, with 9 bases that match TRBD1. This CDR3 spans 15 amino acids. Germline CDR1 and CDR2: MDHEN and SYDVKM. J gave up 9 bases and V 5 bases, and 11 bases lay outside the gene matches. The CDR3: CASSARTGVRWPQHF. CDR3 nucleotides: TGTGCCAGCAGTGCCCGGACAGGGGTGAGGTGGCCCCAGCATTTT.

The chain joins TRBV30 to TRBJ2-7, with 11 bases fitting TRBD2. Trimming removed 3 bases from V and 2 bases from J; junction bases left unmatched: 6. Per the germline V gene, CDR1 is GTSNPN and CDR2 is SVGIG (reference sequence). This CDR3 has 15 amino acids. This CDR3 reads CAWSPGLADTYEQYF. The CDR3, as DNA: TGTGCCTGGAGCCCGGGACTAGCGGACACCTACGAGCAGTACTTC.

The CDR3 loop is CASSPWDRTNEKLFF. The CDR3 nucleotides are TGTGCCAGTAGTCCCTGGGACAGAACTAATGAAAAACTGTTTTTT. The rearrangement joins TRBV19 to TRBJ1-4, with TRBD1 matching 7 bases. The ends lost 5 bases at V and 1 base at J; junction bases unmatched: 4. The CDR3 has 15 amino acids. CDR1 is LNHDA, CDR2 SQIVND, per germline (reference sequence).

This chain uses TRBV2 with TRBJ1-2; tentative D call: TRBD1 (5 bases). The V gene's germline CDR1 is SNHLY and CDR2 FYNNEI. The V end lost 3 bases, the J end lost 6 bases, and 11 bases lay between the germline ends. The CDR3 has 13 amino acids. The DNA for the CDR3 is TGTGCCAGCAGTGACCCGGCAGGGCATGGCTACACCTTC. It codes for CASSDPAGHGYTF.

The chain has TRBV28 and TRBJ1-4, with D perhaps TRBD1 (5 bases). Germline lookup yields CDR1 MDHEN and CDR2 SYDVKM. CDR3 length equals 15 residues. Trimming shortened V by 6 bases and J by 8 bases, and 19 bases separated the two germline ends. The DNA of the CDR3 is TGTGCCAGCAGCCCCCCGGGGGAGGGATGGGAAAAACTGTTTTTT. Translating it yields CASSPPGEGWEKLFF.

This chain connects TRBV5-1 to TRBJ1-5; TRBD1 agrees at 7 bases. There are 15 residues in the CDR3. Trimming removed 4 bases from V and 6 bases from J; junction bases left unmatched: 10. CDR1 and CDR2 from the germline V gene are SGHRS and YFSETQ. The CDR3 DNA reads TGCGCCAGCAGCCCGGGGACCCAGGGGGTTCAGCCCCAGCATTTT. Its translation is CASSPGTQGVQPQHF.

The chain carries TRBV28 and TRBJ1-4, with 7 bases fitting TRBD1. This CDR3 comprises 19 residues. Germline values: CDR1 MDHEN, CDR2 SYDVKM. Unmatched junction bases numbered 15, after V lost 2 bases and J lost 3 bases. The CDR3 reads CASSLHPTGARGANEKLFF. The CDR3 nucleotides are TGTGCCAGCAGTTTACATCCTACAGGGGCGCGGGGAGCTAATGAAAAACTGTTTTTT.

The gene calls are TRBV7-3 and TRBJ2-2; 9 bases align to TRBD2. With V trimmed by 5 bases and J by 5 bases, 6 bases remained unmatched. CDR1 is SGHTA, CDR2 FQGTGA, per germline. The CDR3 has 15 residues. The chain's CDR3 is CASSPGLALTGELFF. CDR3 coding DNA: TGTGCCAGCAGCCCAGGACTAGCGCTAACCGGGGAGCTGTTTTTT.

The rearrangement joins TRBV6-1 to TRBJ1-2; 8 bases map to TRBD1. This CDR3 spans 17 amino acids. Germline CDR1 and CDR2: MNHNS and SASEGT. After removal of 2 bases from V and 4 bases from J, the junction contained 12 bases not matched to a gene. Here the CDR3 DNA reads TGTGCCAGCAGTGAATTGGGTGGACAGGGAAGATTCTATGGCTACACCTTC. This gives the protein CASSELGGQGRFYGYTF.

The chain is built from TRBV5-4 and TRBJ2-2; D possibly corresponds to TRBD1 (6 bases). The CDR3 runs 16 residues. V lost 4 bases and J lost 1, with 14 bases in between. The germline CDR1 and CDR2 sequences are SGHNT and YYREEE (reference sequence). The CDR3 region is CASSLKGGENTGELFF. CDR3 nucleotides: TGTGCCAGCAGCCTTAAAGGGGGTGAGAACACCGGGGAGCTGTTTTTT.

The gene calls are TRBV4-2 and TRBJ1-4; no reliable D call. The CDR3 is 20 residues long. Germline values: CDR1 LGHNA, CDR2 YNFKEQ. V lost 0 bases, J lost 8 bases, and 28 bases lay in between. CDR3: CASSQEGEQPKIGWKEKLFF. The DNA of the CDR3 is TGTGCCAGCAGCCAAGAGGGAGAACAGCCCAAAATCGGATGGAAGGAAAAACTGTTTTTT.

The J gene is TRBJ1-4, the V gene TRBV18; 11 bases align to TRBD1. The CDR3 sequence is 18 residues long. The germline V gene encodes CDR1 KGHSH and CDR2 LQKENI. V lost 3 bases to trimming and J lost 0 bases; unmatched junction nucleotides: 6. CDR3 amino acids: CASSPAGQGDATNEKLFF. Here the CDR3 DNA reads TGTGCCAGCTCACCCGCGGGACAGGGGGATGCAACTAATGAAAAACTGTTTTTT.

V usage is TRBV2 and J usage is TRBJ1-1; 8 bases line up with TRBD1. J lost 1 base, V lost 6 bases, and 10 bases had no gene match. Germline V lookup: CDR1 SNHLY, CDR2 FYNNEI. This CDR3 is 16 amino acids long. The CDR3 nucleotides read TGTGCCAGCAGCCTCCGACCCGGACAGGGGAACACTGAAGCTTTCTTT. This translates into CASSLRPGQGNTEAFF.

V gene TRBV28 combines with J gene TRBJ1-5; TRBD1 agrees at 7 bases. The CDR3 extends over 16 amino acids. In germline, CDR1 is MDHEN, CDR2 SYDVKM. Trimming cost V 6 bases and J 2 bases; bases outside gene matches: 10. Here the CDR3 reads CASRLGDRVGNQPQHF. CDR3 DNA: TGTGCCAGCAGGCTAGGAGACAGGGTGGGCAATCAGCCCCAGCATTTT. Based on the CDR3 plus reference TRBV28 and TRBJ1-5, the full variable domain is DVKVTQSSRYLVKRTGEKVFLECVQDMDHENMFWYRQDPGLGLRLIYFSYDVKMKEKGDIPEGYSVSREKKERFSLILESASTNQTSMYLCASRLGDRVGNQPQHFGDGTRLSIL.